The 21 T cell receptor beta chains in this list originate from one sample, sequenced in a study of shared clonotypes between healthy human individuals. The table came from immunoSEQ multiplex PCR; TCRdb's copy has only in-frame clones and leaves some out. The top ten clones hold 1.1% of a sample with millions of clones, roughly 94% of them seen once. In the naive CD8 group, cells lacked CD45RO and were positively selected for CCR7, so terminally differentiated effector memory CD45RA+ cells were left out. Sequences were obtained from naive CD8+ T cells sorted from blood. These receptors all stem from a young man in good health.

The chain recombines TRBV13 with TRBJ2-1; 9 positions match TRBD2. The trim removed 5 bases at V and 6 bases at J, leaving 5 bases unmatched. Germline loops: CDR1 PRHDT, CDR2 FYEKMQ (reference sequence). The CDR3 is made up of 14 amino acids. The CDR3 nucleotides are TGTGCCAGCAGCCCACCTAGCGGGACCAATGAGCAGTTCTTC. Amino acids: CASSPPSGTNEQFF.

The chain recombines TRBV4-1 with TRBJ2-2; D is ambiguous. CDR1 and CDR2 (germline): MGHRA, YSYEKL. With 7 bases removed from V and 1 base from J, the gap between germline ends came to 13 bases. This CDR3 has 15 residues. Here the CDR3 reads CASTLSGGNTGELFF. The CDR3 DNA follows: TGCGCCAGCACCCTTTCGGGTGGGAACACCGGGGAGCTGTTTTTT.

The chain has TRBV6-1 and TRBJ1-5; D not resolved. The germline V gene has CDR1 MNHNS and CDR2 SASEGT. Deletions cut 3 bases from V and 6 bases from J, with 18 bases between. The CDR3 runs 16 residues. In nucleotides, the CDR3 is TGTGCCAGCAGTGAGGACCCCATGTCGTCGGTTCAGCCCCAGCATTTT. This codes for CASSEDPMSSVQPQHF.

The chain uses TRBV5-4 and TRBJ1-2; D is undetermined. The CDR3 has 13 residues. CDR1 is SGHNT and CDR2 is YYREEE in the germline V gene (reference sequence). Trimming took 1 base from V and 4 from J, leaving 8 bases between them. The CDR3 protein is CASSLTVSYGYTF. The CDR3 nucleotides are TGTGCCAGCAGCTTGACCGTGAGCTATGGCTACACCTTC.

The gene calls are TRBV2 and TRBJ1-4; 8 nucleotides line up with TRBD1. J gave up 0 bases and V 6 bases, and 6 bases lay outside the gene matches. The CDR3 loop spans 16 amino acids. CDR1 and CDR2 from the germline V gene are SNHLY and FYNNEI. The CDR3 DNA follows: TGTGCCAGCAGGGACGGACAGGGTCCAACTAATGAAAAACTGTTTTTT. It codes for CASRDGQGPTNEKLFF.

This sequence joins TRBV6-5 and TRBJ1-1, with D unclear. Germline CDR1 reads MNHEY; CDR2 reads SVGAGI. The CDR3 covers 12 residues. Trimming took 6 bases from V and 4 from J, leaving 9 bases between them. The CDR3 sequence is CASRTLGTEAFF. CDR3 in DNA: TGTGCCAGCAGAACTTTGGGCACTGAAGCTTTCTTT.

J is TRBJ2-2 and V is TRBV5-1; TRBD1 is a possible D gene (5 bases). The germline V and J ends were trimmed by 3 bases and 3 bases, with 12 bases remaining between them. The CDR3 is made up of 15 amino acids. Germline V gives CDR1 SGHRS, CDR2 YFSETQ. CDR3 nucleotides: TGCGCCAGCAGCTACCTATCGACAGACACCGGGGAGCTGTTTTTT. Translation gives CASSYLSTDTGELFF.

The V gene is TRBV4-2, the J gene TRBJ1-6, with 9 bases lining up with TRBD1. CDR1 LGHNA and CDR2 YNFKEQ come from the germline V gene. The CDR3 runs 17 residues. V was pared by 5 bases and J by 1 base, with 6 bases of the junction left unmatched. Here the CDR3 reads CASSSWTGDSYNSPLHF. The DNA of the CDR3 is TGTGCCAGCAGCTCCTGGACAGGGGATTCCTATAATTCACCCCTCCACTTT.

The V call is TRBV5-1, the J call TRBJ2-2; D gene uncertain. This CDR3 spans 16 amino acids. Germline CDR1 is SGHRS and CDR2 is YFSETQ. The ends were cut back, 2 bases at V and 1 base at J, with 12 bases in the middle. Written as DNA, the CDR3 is TGCGCCAGCAGCTTCGCCGGATCGGTGAACACCGGGGAGCTGTTTTTT. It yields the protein CASSFAGSVNTGELFF.

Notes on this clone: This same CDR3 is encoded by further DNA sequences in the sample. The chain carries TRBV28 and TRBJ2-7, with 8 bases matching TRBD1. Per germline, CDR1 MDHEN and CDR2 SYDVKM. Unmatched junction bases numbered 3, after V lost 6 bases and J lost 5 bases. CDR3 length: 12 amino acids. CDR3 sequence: CASSWTGNEQYF. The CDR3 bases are TGTGCCAGCAGCTGGACAGGGAACGAGCAGTACTTC.

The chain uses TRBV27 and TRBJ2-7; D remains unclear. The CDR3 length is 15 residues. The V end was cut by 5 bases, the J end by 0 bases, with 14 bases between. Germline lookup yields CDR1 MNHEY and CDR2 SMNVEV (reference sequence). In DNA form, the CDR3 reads TGTGCCAGCAGTCCACAAGGGTGGAGCTCCTACGAGCAGTACTTC. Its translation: CASSPQGWSSYEQYF.

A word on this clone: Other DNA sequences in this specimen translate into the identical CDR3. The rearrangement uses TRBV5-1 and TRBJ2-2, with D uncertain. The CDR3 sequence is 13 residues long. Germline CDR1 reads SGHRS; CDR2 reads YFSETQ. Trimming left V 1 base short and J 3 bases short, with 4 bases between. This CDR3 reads CASSLLDTGELFF. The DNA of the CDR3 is TGCGCCAGCAGCTTGTTGGACACCGGGGAGCTGTTTTTT.

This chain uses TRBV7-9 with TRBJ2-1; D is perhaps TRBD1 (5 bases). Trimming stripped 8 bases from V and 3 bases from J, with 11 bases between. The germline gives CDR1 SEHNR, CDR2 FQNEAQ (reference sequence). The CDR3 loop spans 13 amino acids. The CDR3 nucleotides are TGTGCCAGCTCTGGGGCCGACTACAATGAGCAGTTCTTC. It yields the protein CASSGADYNEQFF. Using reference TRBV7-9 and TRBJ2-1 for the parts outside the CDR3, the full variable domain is DTGVSQNPRHKITKRGQNVTFRCDPISEHNRLYWYRQTLGQGPEFLTYFQNEAQLEKSRLLSDRFSAERPKGSFSTLEIQRTEQGDSAMYLCASSGADYNEQFFGPGTRLTVL.

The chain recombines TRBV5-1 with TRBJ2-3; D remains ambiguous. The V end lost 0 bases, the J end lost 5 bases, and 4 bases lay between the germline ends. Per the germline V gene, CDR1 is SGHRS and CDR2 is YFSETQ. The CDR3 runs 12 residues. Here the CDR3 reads CASSLEVDTQYF. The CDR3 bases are TGCGCCAGCAGCTTGGAGGTAGATACGCAGTATTTT.

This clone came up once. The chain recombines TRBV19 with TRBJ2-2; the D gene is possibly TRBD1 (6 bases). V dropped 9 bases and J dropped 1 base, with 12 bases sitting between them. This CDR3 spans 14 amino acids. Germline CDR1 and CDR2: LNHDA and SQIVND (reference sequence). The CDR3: CASHRAGNTGELFF. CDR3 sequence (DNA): TGTGCCAGCCACAGGGCAGGGAACACCGGGGAGCTGTTTTTT.

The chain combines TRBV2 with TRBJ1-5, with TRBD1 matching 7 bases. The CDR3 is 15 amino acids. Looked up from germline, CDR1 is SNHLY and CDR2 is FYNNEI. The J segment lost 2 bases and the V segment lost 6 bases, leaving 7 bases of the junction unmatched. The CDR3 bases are TGTGCCAGCAGAGTGGTCGGGACAGGCAATCAGCCCCAGCATTTT. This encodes CASRVVGTGNQPQHF.

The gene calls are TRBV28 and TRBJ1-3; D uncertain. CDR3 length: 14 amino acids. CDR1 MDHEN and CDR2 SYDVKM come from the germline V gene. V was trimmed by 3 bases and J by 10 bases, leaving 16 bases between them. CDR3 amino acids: CASSFPKGTDTIYF. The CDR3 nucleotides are TGTGCCAGCAGTTTCCCCAAGGGAACAGATACCATATATTTT.

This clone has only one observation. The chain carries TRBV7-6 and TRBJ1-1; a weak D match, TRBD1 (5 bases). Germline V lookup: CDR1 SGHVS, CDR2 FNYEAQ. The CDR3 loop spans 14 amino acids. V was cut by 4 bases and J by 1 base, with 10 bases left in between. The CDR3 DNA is TGTGCCAGCAGCTCGGGGGGACCGAACACTGAAGCTTTCTTT. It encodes CASSSGGPNTEAFF.

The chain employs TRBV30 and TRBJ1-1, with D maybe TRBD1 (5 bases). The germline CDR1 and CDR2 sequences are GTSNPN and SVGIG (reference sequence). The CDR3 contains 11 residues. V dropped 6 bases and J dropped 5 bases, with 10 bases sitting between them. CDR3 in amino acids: CACDRGTEAFF. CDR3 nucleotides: TGTGCCTGCGATCGGGGGACTGAAGCTTTCTTT.

The CDR3 is CASSYGGQEYEQYF. The CDR3, as DNA: TGTGCCAGCAGTTACGGGGGACAAGAATACGAGCAGTACTTC. The chain recombines TRBV6-5 with TRBJ2-7, with TRBD1 as a possible D gene (6 bases). The V end was cut by 2 bases, the J end by 4 bases, with 12 bases between. Germline loops: CDR1 MNHEY, CDR2 SVGAGI. The CDR3 consists of 14 residues.

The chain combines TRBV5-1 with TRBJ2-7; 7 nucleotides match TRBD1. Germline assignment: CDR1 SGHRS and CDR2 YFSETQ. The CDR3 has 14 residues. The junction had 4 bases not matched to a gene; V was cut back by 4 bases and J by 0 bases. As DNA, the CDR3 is TGCGCCAGCAGCCTCAGGGGGAACTCCTACGAGCAGTACTTC. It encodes CASSLRGNSYEQYF.